This T cell receptor beta chain was identified in a study of Tregs in tolerant kidney transplant recipients. Study-wide results and limits: Findings come from small patient numbers and require larger validation.

A note on this clone: The antigen is unknown.

Per germline, CDR1 ENHRY and CDR2 SYGVKD. The CDR3 extends over 16 amino acids. Trimming left V 1 base short and J 0 bases short, with 12 bases between. Measured with immunoSEQ multiplex PCR; TCRdb has only the in-frame clones, and not every one. Of around 120,000 clones listed, 92% are singletons. This clonotype was obtained from a human donor in good health. The rearrangement links TRBV10-3 to TRBJ1-2; D is perhaps TRBD1 (5 bases). The sequenced sample was CD4+ T cells from blood. CDR3 protein: CAISEWAGTTNYGYTF. The CDR3, as DNA: TGTGCCATCAGTGAGTGGGCAGGGACTACTAACTATGGCTACACCTTC.